Presented here are 28 T cell receptor beta chains from one specimen sequenced in a study of control samples from healthy donors and cancer patients. Assay: immunoSEQ multiplex PCR; the TCRdb copy retains only in-frame clones and omits some. The table records some 130,000 clones, 92% of them present only once. The sequenced sample consisted of blood. The receptor set was obtained from a woman between 45 and 65 years old in good health.

This sequence joins TRBV6-4 and TRBJ1-1; 8 positions match TRBD1. The J segment lost 1 base and the V segment lost 0 bases, leaving 4 bases of the junction unmatched. Germline CDR1 reads MRHNA; CDR2 reads SNTAGT. CDR3 size: 16 residues. Here the CDR3 reads CASSDSPGTGNTEAFF. CDR3 in DNA: TGTGCCAGCAGTGACTCCCCCGGGACAGGGAACACTGAAGCTTTCTTT.

The V call is TRBV25-1, the J call TRBJ2-7; 13 bases map to TRBD2. V gave up 10 bases and J gave up 3 bases; unmatched junction bases: 18. The CDR3 is made up of 18 amino acids. The germline gives CDR1 MGHDK, CDR2 SYGVNS. The CDR3 reads CANRKTGLAGCLSYEQYF. CDR3 nucleotides: TGTGCCAACCGGAAGACGGGACTAGCGGGATGTTTGAGCTACGAGCAGTACTTC.

This rearrangement joins TRBV12-3 or TRBV12-4 to TRBJ2-1; D may correspond to TRBD1 or TRBD2 (6 bases each). This CDR3 region has 13 residues. The V and J ends lost 6 bases and 13 bases respectively, with 19 bases between them. This CDR3 is CASSPPGAASQFF. The CDR3 DNA is TGTGCCAGCAGCCCCCCGGGGGCCGCCTCCCAGTTCTTC.

This chain uses TRBV14 with TRBJ2-3; D gene uncertain. The V gene lost 6 bases and the J gene lost 0 bases, with 16 bases spanning the gap. CDR3 length equals 16 residues. Germline CDR1 reads SGHDN; CDR2 reads FVKESK. Written as DNA, the CDR3 is TGTGCCAGCAGTCTTTCGGCGTCCGCTAGCACAGATACGCAGTATTTT. Translating it yields CASSLSASASTDTQYF.

This chain uses TRBV30 with TRBJ1-1; unclear D gene. Germline V CDR1 and CDR2: GTSNPN, SVGIG (reference sequence). The CDR3 has 12 amino acids. V lost 2 bases, J lost 7 bases, and 11 bases lay in between. The CDR3: CAWSMQVGEAFF. CDR3 coding DNA: TGTGCCTGGAGTATGCAGGTCGGTGAAGCTTTCTTT.

V is TRBV7-9 and J is TRBJ2-1; D perhaps matches TRBD1 (5 bases). V was pared by 5 bases and J by 6 bases, with 29 bases between. Germline CDR1 SEHNR, CDR2 FQNEAQ (reference sequence). The CDR3 is made up of 19 amino acids. The CDR3 DNA reads as TGTGCCAGCAGCCAGACCCGTGGCAGTAGACAGATTAGGTTCAATGAGCAGTTCTTC. It codes for CASSQTRGSRQIRFNEQFF.

The chain carries TRBV7-9 and TRBJ2-5; possible D gene TRBD1, 6 bases. This CDR3 spans 15 amino acids. Between the trimmed V and J ends, which lost 4 bases and 2 bases, there was a span of 14 bases. Germline V gene sequence: CDR1 SEHNR, CDR2 FQNEAQ (reference sequence). The CDR3 DNA follows: TGTGCCAGCAGCTCAGTAGGGGGTACACAAGAGACCCAGTACTTC. As protein: CASSSVGGTQETQYF.

This clone showed up just once. This rearrangement joins TRBV2 to TRBJ2-3; D possibly uses TRBD1 or TRBD2 (6 bases each). CDR1 is SNHLY, CDR2 FYNNEI, per germline. This CDR3 is 13 amino acids long. The V end lost 10 bases, the J end lost 1 base, and 12 bases lay between the germline ends. The CDR3 sequence is CAIGGGGTDTQYF. CDR3 sequence (DNA): TGTGCCATTGGAGGGGGTGGCACAGATACGCAGTATTTT.

This sequence joins TRBV5-1 and TRBJ2-5; no firm D call. This CDR3 contains 13 residues. CDR1 and CDR2 from the germline V gene are SGHRS and YFSETQ. Trimming cost V 2 bases and J 5 bases, with 10 bases left between them. This CDR3 is CASSLRPRETQYF. As DNA, the CDR3 is TGCGCCAGCAGCTTACGACCTCGTGAGACCCAGTACTTC.

V usage is TRBV5-1 and J usage is TRBJ1-5, with D uncertain. This CDR3 is 17 amino acids long. V lost 1 base, J lost 3 bases, and 17 bases lay in between. Germline V gives CDR1 SGHRS, CDR2 YFSETQ. The CDR3: CASSLKGSTEINQPQHF. Here the CDR3 DNA reads TGCGCCAGCAGCTTGAAAGGGTCGACGGAAATCAATCAGCCCCAGCATTTT. Looking up the rest from reference TRBV5-1 and TRBJ1-5 gives the full variable domain: KAGVTQTPRYLIKTRGQQVTLSCSPISGHRSVSWYQQTPGQGLQFLFEYFSETQRNKGNFPGRFSGRQFSNSRSEMNVSTLELGDSALYLCASSLKGSTEINQPQHFGDGTRLSIL.

The chain carries TRBV5-1 and TRBJ2-7; 10 nucleotides agree with TRBD1. CDR3 length: 14 amino acids. V shed 4 bases, J shed 3 bases, and the junction held 4 bases outside the gene matches. Germline values: CDR1 SGHRS, CDR2 YFSETQ. The CDR3 loop reads CASSPGTGVYEQYF. CDR3 DNA: TGCGCCAGCAGCCCCGGGACAGGGGTCTACGAGCAGTACTTC.

A note on this clone: The sample has other DNA sequences that encode this CDR3 too. The rearrangement joins TRBV18 to TRBJ2-5; D remains unclear. The CDR3 sequence is 11 residues long. The germline V gene has CDR1 KGHSH and CDR2 LQKENI. V was cut by 2 bases and J by 5 bases, with 3 bases left in between. The CDR3 DNA sequence: TGTGCCAGCTCACCAAAGGAGACCCAGTACTTC. It codes for CASSPKETQYF. Full variable domain (remainder filled in from reference TRBV18 and TRBJ2-5): NAGVMQNPRHLVRRRGQEARLRCSPMKGHSHVYWYRQLPEEGLKFMVYLQKENIIDESGMPKERFSAEFPKEGPSILRIQQVVRGDSAAYFCASSPKETQYFGPGTRLLVL.

This sequence joins TRBV4-1 and TRBJ1-2, with 7 positions matching TRBD1. CDR1 and CDR2 (germline): MGHRA, YSYEKL. The J segment lost 4 bases and the V segment lost 4 bases, leaving 9 bases of the junction unmatched. This CDR3 has 15 residues. In DNA form, the CDR3 reads TGCGCCAGCAGCCCCTCCCAGGGGGTTGGCTATGGCTACACCTTC. Residues: CASSPSQGVGYGYTF.

This clone appeared a single time. The chain employs TRBV7-9 and TRBJ1-2, with a weak D call TRBD1 (6 bases). Germline values: CDR1 SEHNR, CDR2 FQNEAQ (reference sequence). The CDR3 covers 14 residues. The V end lost 5 bases, the J end lost 3 bases, and 13 bases lay between the germline ends. The CDR3 here is CASSTQGTDYGYTF. The CDR3 nucleotides read TGTGCCAGCAGCACTCAGGGGACGGACTATGGCTACACCTTC.

CDR3 amino acids: CASSEIQGAYEQYF. The CDR3 DNA reads as TGTGCCAGCAGTGAAATTCAGGGGGCCTACGAGCAGTACTTC. This sequence joins TRBV6-1 and TRBJ2-7; TRBD1 agrees at 7 bases. Germline V lookup: CDR1 MNHNS, CDR2 SASEGT. V shed 2 bases, J shed 2 bases, and the junction held 3 bases outside the gene matches. There are 14 residues in the CDR3.

The V and J genes are TRBV2 and TRBJ2-1, with 11 bases lining up with TRBD2. The CDR3 extends over 15 amino acids. The V gene end was trimmed by 6 bases and the J gene end by 3 bases; junction bases not matched to a gene: 4. The germline V gene encodes CDR1 SNHLY and CDR2 FYNNEI. CDR3 nucleotides: TGTGCCAGCAGCGTAGCGGGGGGGGACTACAATGAGCAGTTCTTC. Its protein is CASSVAGGDYNEQFF.

The chain employs TRBV6-1 and TRBJ1-2; 9 bases are a match to TRBD1. Germline loops: CDR1 MNHNS, CDR2 SASEGT. CDR3 length: 15 amino acids. V lost 3 bases to trimming and J lost 8 bases; unmatched junction nucleotides: 10. CDR3 sequence: CASSEKGQGVGGYTF. CDR3 nucleotides: TGTGCCAGCAGTGAGAAGGGACAGGGCGTGGGAGGCTACACCTTC.

The chain carries TRBV5-4 and TRBJ1-2; D possibly corresponds to TRBD1 (6 bases). The germline V gene has CDR1 SGHNT and CDR2 YYREEE (reference sequence). The CDR3 runs to 14 residues. The germline V and J ends were trimmed by 4 bases and 4 bases, with 14 bases remaining between them. The CDR3 DNA follows: TGTGCCAGCAGCATCGGACAGCAGTCCTATGGCTACACCTTC. It yields the protein CASSIGQQSYGYTF.

This clone came up once. This chain connects TRBV3-1 (or the pseudogene TRBV3-2) to TRBJ2-3; TRBD2 aligns across 9 bases. The CDR3 is made up of 13 amino acids. In germline, CDR1 is LGHDT, CDR2 YNNKEL (reference sequence). V gave up 1 base and J gave up 10 bases; unmatched junction bases: 3. The CDR3 is CASSQASGAAQYF. The CDR3 bases are TGTGCCAGCAGCCAAGCTAGCGGGGCAGCGCAGTATTTT.

As DNA, the CDR3 is TGTGCCAGCAGTCACAGACAGGTCGGAGCTTTCTTT. Translation gives CASSHRQVGAFF. The chain uses TRBV6-6 and TRBJ1-1; D possibly corresponds to TRBD1 (6 bases). Per germline, CDR1 MNHNY and CDR2 SVGAGI (reference sequence). Trimming removed 5 bases at V and 10 bases at J, with 14 bases between. The CDR3 runs 12 residues.

The chain carries TRBV24-1 and TRBJ1-3, with D hard to call. CDR3 length equals 14 residues. Looked up from germline, CDR1 is KGHDR and CDR2 is SFDVKD. V lost 3 bases, J lost 2 bases, and 7 bases lay in between. CDR3 sequence: CATSDGRTGNTIYF. CDR3 DNA sequence: TGTGCCACCAGTGATGGACGGACTGGAAACACCATATATTTT.

Only a few counts were recorded for this clone. The chain links TRBV5-1 to TRBJ1-2, with unresolved D. CDR3 length equals 14 residues. Trimming removed 4 bases from V and 1 base from J, with 11 bases in between. Per germline, CDR1 SGHRS and CDR2 YFSETQ. The CDR3 loop is CASSLAGDNYGYTF. In nucleotides, the CDR3 is TGCGCCAGCAGCCTGGCTGGGGATAACTATGGCTACACCTTC.

V gene TRBV10-1 combines with J gene TRBJ1-2; TRBD1 matches 12 bases. CDR3 length equals 15 residues. Germline CDR1 WNHNN, CDR2 SYGVQD (reference sequence). Germline trimming cut 6 bases from V and 6 bases from J; bases unmatched to any gene: 8. The CDR3: CASSGDRGRIDGYTF. The CDR3 bases are TGCGCCAGCAGCGGGGACAGGGGGCGGATTGATGGCTACACCTTC.

The chain is built from TRBV10-1 and TRBJ1-5, with D hard to call. CDR3 length equals 12 residues. Trimming cost V 0 bases and J 7 bases, with 4 bases left between them. Germline CDR1 reads WNHNN; CDR2 reads SYGVQD (reference sequence). The CDR3 loop is CASSESGQPQHF. In nucleotides, the CDR3 is TGCGCCAGCAGTGAGTCGGGGCAGCCCCAGCATTTT.

J is TRBJ1-6 and V is TRBV6-5; 8 bases are a match to TRBD1. The germline V gene encodes CDR1 MNHEY and CDR2 SVGAGI. V was clipped by 7 bases and J by 5 bases; unmatched bases: 4. The CDR3 runs 14 residues. The CDR3, as DNA: TGTGCCAGCACCGCGACAGGGGATAATTCACCCCTCCACTTT. This codes for CASTATGDNSPLHF.

The genes are TRBV4-1 and TRBJ2-2; 8 bases match TRBD2. This CDR3 is 15 amino acids long. Per the germline V gene, CDR1 is MGHRA and CDR2 is YSYEKL. V was pared by 6 bases and J by 7 bases, with 10 bases of the junction left unmatched. As DNA, the CDR3 is TGCGCCAGCAGAGAATCCGGGACTAGTAACGGGGAGCTGTTTTTT. Its translation: CASRESGTSNGELFF.

The CDR3 region is CASSVASHSTDTQYF. As DNA, the CDR3 is TGTGCCAGCAGCGTAGCCAGTCATAGCACAGATACGCAGTATTTT. The chain links TRBV9 to TRBJ2-3, with unresolved D. The V gene lost 0 bases and the J gene lost 0 bases, with 8 bases spanning the gap. This CDR3 contains 15 residues. CDR1 SGDLS and CDR2 YYNGEE come from the germline V gene.

This rearrangement joins TRBV19 to TRBJ1-2; D may be TRBD1 (6 bases). The V gene's germline CDR1 is LNHDA and CDR2 SQIVND (reference sequence). This CDR3 contains 13 residues. The V end was cut by 5 bases, the J end by 8 bases, with 15 bases between. CDR3 region: CASSVPGAIGYTF. For the CDR3, the DNA is TGTGCCAGTAGTGTGCCGGGGGCGATCGGCTACACCTTC.